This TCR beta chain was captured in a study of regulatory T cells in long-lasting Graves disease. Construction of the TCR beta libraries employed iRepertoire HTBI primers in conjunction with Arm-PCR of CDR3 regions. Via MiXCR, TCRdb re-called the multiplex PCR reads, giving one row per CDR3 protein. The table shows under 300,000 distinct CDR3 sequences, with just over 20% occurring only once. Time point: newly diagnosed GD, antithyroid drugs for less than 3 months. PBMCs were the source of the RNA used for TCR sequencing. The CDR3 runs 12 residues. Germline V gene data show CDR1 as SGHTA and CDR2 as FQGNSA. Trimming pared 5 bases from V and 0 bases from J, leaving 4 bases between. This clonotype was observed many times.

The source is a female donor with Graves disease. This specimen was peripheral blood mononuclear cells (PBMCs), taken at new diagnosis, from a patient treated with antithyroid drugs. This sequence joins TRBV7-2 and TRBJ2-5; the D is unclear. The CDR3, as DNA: TGTGCCAGCAGCCAGTACCAAGAGACCCAGTACTTC. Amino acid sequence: CASSQYQETQYF.